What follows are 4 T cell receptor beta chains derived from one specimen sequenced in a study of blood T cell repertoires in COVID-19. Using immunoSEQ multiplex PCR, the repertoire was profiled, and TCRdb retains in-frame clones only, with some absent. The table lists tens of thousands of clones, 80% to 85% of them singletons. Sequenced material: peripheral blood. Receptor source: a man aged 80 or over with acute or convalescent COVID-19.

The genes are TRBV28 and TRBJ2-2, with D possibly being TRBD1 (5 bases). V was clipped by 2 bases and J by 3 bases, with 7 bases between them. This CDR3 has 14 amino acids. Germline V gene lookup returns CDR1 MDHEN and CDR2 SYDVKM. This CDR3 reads CASSLVRDTGELFF. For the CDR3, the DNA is TGTGCCAGCAGTTTAGTCAGGGACACCGGGGAGCTGTTTTTT.

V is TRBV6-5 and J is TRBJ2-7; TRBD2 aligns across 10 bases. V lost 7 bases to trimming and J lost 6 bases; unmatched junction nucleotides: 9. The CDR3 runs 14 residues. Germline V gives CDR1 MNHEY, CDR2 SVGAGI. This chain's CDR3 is CASNSQREGGEQYF. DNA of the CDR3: TGTGCCAGCAACTCTCAGCGGGAGGGTGGCGAGCAGTACTTC.

The CDR3 DNA reads as TGTGCCAGCAGCCAAAGTGCAGGGGTCGCCAAAAACATTCAGTACTTC. Translated: CASSQSAGVAKNIQYF. V gene TRBV4-2 combines with J gene TRBJ2-4; possibly TRBD1 for D (6 bases). V gave up 2 bases and J gave up 1 base, with 12 bases separating them. The CDR3 has 16 residues. The germline V gene has CDR1 LGHNA and CDR2 YNFKEQ.

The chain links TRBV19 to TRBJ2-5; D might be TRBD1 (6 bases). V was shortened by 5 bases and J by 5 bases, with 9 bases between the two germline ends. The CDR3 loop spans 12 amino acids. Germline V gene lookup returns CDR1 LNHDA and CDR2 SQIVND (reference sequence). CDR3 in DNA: TGTGCCAGTAGTTGGGGGCAGGAGACCCAGTACTTC. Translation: CASSWGQETQYF.